A single sample is the source of the 10 T cell receptor beta chains below, sequenced in a study of blood T cell repertoires in COVID-19. This table comes from immunoSEQ multiplex PCR, and its TCRdb copy is limited to in-frame clones, with some not included. The sample comprises around 250,000 clones, 86% of which are singletons, and roughly 2% rests with the top ten. The sample consisted of PBMCs or T cells enriched from blood (not recorded which). The source of these receptors is a woman aged 50 to 60 who had recovered from COVID-19.

The chain is built from TRBV3-1 (or the pseudogene TRBV3-2) and TRBJ1-1, with D maybe TRBD1 (5 bases). This CDR3 contains 13 residues. Germline values: CDR1 LGHDT, CDR2 YNNKEL (reference sequence). Trimming removed 1 base at V and 6 bases at J, with 9 bases between. CDR3 in DNA: TGTGCCAGCAGCCAAGCTAGGGGTGCTGAAGCTTTCTTT. It encodes CASSQARGAEAFF.

The chain couples TRBV5-1 to TRBJ2-7, with D tentatively TRBD1 (6 bases). Deletions cut 4 bases from V and 2 bases from J, with 16 bases between. Germline CDR1 and CDR2: SGHRS and YFSETQ. The CDR3 has 15 amino acids. CDR3 amino acids: CASSPTGRLAYEQYF. In nucleotides, the CDR3 is TGCGCCAGCAGCCCGACAGGAAGGTTAGCCTACGAGCAGTACTTC. The variable domain in full, completed from reference TRBV5-1 and TRBJ2-7, reads KAGVTQTPRYLIKTRGQQVTLSCSPISGHRSVSWYQQTPGQGLQFLFEYFSETQRNKGNFPGRFSGRQFSNSRSEMNVSTLELGDSALYLCASSPTGRLAYEQYFGPGTRLTVT.

This chain connects TRBV20-1 to TRBJ2-3; 9 bases agree with TRBD2. After removal of 3 bases from V and 1 base from J, the junction contained 11 bases not matched to a gene. Germline V gives CDR1 DFQATT, CDR2 SNEGSKA (reference sequence). The CDR3 is made up of 17 amino acids. The CDR3 DNA is TGCAGTGCTAGTATCCGTAGCGGGAGCTGGGGCACAGATACGCAGTATTTT. Amino acid sequence: CSASIRSGSWGTDTQYF.

The chain employs TRBV28 and TRBJ1-2; D remains unclear. CDR1 and CDR2 from the germline V gene are MDHEN and SYDVKM. V lost 3 bases to trimming and J lost 8 bases, with 10 bases between them. This CDR3 has 12 amino acids. DNA for the CDR3: TGTGCCAGCAGTTTTCCTCCGGGAGGCTACACCTTC. Translating gives CASSFPPGGYTF.

J is TRBJ1-1 and V is TRBV11-3; 8 positions agree with TRBD1. The CDR3 is made up of 16 amino acids. Germline V gives CDR1 SGHNT, CDR2 YENEEA. Trimming cost V 7 bases and J 1 base; bases outside gene matches: 11. This CDR3 is CASTMKWGQENTEAFF. CDR3 DNA sequence: TGTGCCAGCACCATGAAATGGGGACAGGAGAACACTGAAGCTTTCTTT.

The V call is TRBV11-2, the J call TRBJ1-1; TRBD1 might be the D (5 bases). Trimming removed 0 bases from V and 4 bases from J, with 9 bases in between. The germline CDR1 and CDR2 sequences are SGHAT and FQNNGV. This CDR3 contains 14 residues. The CDR3 here is CASSLDRRGTEAFF. In DNA, the CDR3 is TGTGCCAGCAGCTTAGATCGAAGGGGCACTGAAGCTTTCTTT.

The chain joins TRBV12-5 to TRBJ1-5; no clear D gene. CDR1 and CDR2 from the germline V gene are LGHNT and FRNRAP. Trimming left V 2 bases short and J 1 base short, with 9 bases between. The CDR3 runs 15 residues. CDR3 coding DNA: TGTGCTAGTGGTTTGTTAACAGCCAGCAATCAGCCCCAGCATTTT. Protein: CASGLLTASNQPQHF.

The chain recombines TRBV13 with TRBJ1-1; weak D call: TRBD1 (5 bases). The V gene lost 6 bases and the J gene lost 1 base, with 15 bases spanning the gap. CDR1 is PRHDT, CDR2 FYEKMQ, per germline (reference sequence). The CDR3 sequence is 15 residues long. The CDR3 DNA follows: TGTGCCAGCAGATTCGGGGGTGTAAAGAACACTGAAGCTTTCTTT. It codes for CASRFGGVKNTEAFF.

This clone was seen more than once but under ten times. The chain carries TRBV4-2 and TRBJ1-5; the match to TRBD1 covers 7 bases. From germline, CDR1 is LGHNA and CDR2 YNFKEQ. The CDR3 extends over 16 amino acids. V shed 3 bases, J shed 4 bases, and the junction held 9 bases outside the gene matches. The CDR3: CASSQGSTGFNQPQHF. Written as DNA, the CDR3 is TGTGCCAGCAGCCAGGGCTCGACAGGGTTTAATCAGCCCCAGCATTTT.

This chain uses TRBV7-2 with TRBJ1-5, with D tentatively TRBD1 (5 bases). This CDR3 has 15 amino acids. Germline CDR1 is SGHTA and CDR2 is FQGNSA. V was clipped by 2 bases and J by 0 bases, with 8 bases between them. The CDR3 reads CASSLTRASNQPQHF. The CDR3 region has the DNA TGTGCCAGCAGCTTAACCAGGGCTAGCAATCAGCCCCAGCATTTT.